The 25 T cell receptor beta chains below come from one sample, sequenced in a study of blood T cell repertoires in COVID-19. Using immunoSEQ multiplex PCR, the repertoire was profiled, and TCRdb retains in-frame clones only, with some absent. The sample shows about half a million clones, about 91% of them seen only once. The specimen sequenced was peripheral blood. These receptors were taken from a man in his late teens or twenties with COVID-19, enrolled during active disease.

The genes are TRBV6-6 and TRBJ2-6; 9 bases agree with TRBD1. Germline V gene lookup returns CDR1 MNHNY and CDR2 SVGAGI (reference sequence). The CDR3 contains 18 residues. The trim removed 5 bases at V and 4 bases at J, leaving 12 bases unmatched. The DNA for the CDR3 is TGTGCCAGCAGTCTACAGGGGGCGCTGAACTTCGGGGCCAACGTCCTGACTTTC. It translates to CASSLQGALNFGANVLTF.

This chain joins TRBV10-3 and TRBJ2-3, with D possibly being TRBD2 (6 bases). Germline CDR1 reads ENHRY; CDR2 reads SYGVKD. Between the trimmed V and J ends, which lost 4 bases and 2 bases, there was a span of 13 bases. The length of the CDR3 is 15 residues. Written as DNA, the CDR3 is TGTGCCATCAGTGCGGGAGTGGTCCCCACAGATACGCAGTATTTT. As protein: CAISAGVVPTDTQYF.

The chain couples TRBV6-5 to TRBJ1-4, with D possibly TRBD1 on 5 matching bases. Germline loops: CDR1 MNHEY, CDR2 SVGAGI. This CDR3 comprises 14 residues. The germline V and J ends were trimmed by 6 bases and 0 bases, with 8 bases remaining between them. CDR3 protein: CASSTGATNEKLFF. The CDR3 DNA follows: TGTGCCAGCAGCACAGGAGCAACTAATGAAAAACTGTTTTTT.

The V and J genes are TRBV5-1 and TRBJ1-5, with no clear D. This CDR3 comprises 15 residues. Trimming removed 0 bases from V and 0 bases from J, with 7 bases in between. Germline assignment: CDR1 SGHRS and CDR2 YFSETQ. Here the CDR3 DNA reads TGCGCCAGCAGCTTGGAAGCTTATAGCAATCAGCCCCAGCATTTT. This translates into CASSLEAYSNQPQHF.

This chain joins TRBV21-1 and TRBJ1-1; the table gives TRBD1 as D, unverified against the DNA. TRBV21-1 is labeled a pseudogene. This CDR3 spans 12 amino acids. CDR3 protein: CASSRDRGGAFF. The CDR3 DNA reads as TGTGCCAGCAGCAGGGACAGGGGAGGAGCTTTCTTT.

The chain is built from TRBV28 and TRBJ2-1; TRBD2 matches 14 bases. After removal of 6 bases from V and 4 bases from J, the junction contained 8 bases not matched to a gene. This CDR3 contains 17 residues. Germline CDR1 and CDR2: MDHEN and SYDVKM. CDR3 amino acids: CASRTSGTSGRYNEQFF. DNA of the CDR3: TGTGCCAGCAGAACCTCCGGGACTAGCGGGAGATACAATGAGCAGTTCTTC.

The chain recombines TRBV5-4 with TRBJ2-3; 8 bases fit TRBD2. From germline, CDR1 is SGHNT and CDR2 YYREEE (reference sequence). This CDR3 comprises 16 residues. Trimming removed 2 bases from V and 5 bases from J; junction bases left unmatched: 10. CDR3 in amino acids: CASSLNSGVPRDTQYF. The DNA of the CDR3 is TGTGCCAGCAGCTTAAATAGCGGGGTGCCACGAGATACGCAGTATTTT.

Note on this clone: Other nucleotide sequences in the sample specify the same CDR3. The chain recombines TRBV5-1 with TRBJ2-7, with 7 bases matching TRBD2. Unmatched junction bases numbered 7, after V lost 0 bases and J lost 1 base. Germline loops: CDR1 SGHRS, CDR2 YFSETQ. The CDR3 is made up of 16 amino acids. CDR3 DNA sequence: TGCGCCAGCAGCTTGGTGGGGGGGACTGGATCCTACGAGCAGTACTTC. This encodes CASSLVGGTGSYEQYF.

The genes are TRBV7-2 and TRBJ1-6; perhaps TRBD1 as D (6 bases). Trimming cost V 7 bases and J 7 bases, with 23 bases left between them. Germline V gene sequence: CDR1 SGHTA, CDR2 FQGNSA. The CDR3 is 17 residues long. Written as DNA, the CDR3 is TGTGCCAGCACTAATAACCGAGGGGGACAAAGAAATTCACCCCTCCACTTT. It translates to CASTNNRGGQRNSPLHF.

This clone was detected once. The chain has TRBV28 and TRBJ2-2; 7 bases are a match to TRBD1. The germline V gene has CDR1 MDHEN and CDR2 SYDVKM. V shed 7 bases and J 4 bases; nucleotides not matched to a gene: 3. The CDR3 spans 13 residues. CDR3 bases: TGTGCCAGCACCCCAGGGGGCACCGGGGAGCTGTTTTTT. Translating gives CASTPGGTGELFF.

The chain combines TRBV7-9 with TRBJ2-5; TRBD1 matches at 10 bases. The CDR3 is 15 amino acids. Germline V gene sequence: CDR1 SEHNR, CDR2 FQNEAQ (reference sequence). J lost 4 bases, V lost 5 bases, and 7 bases had no gene match. The CDR3 DNA sequence: TGTGCCAGCAGCCTCACCGGGACAGGGGTAGAGACCCAGTACTTC. This translates into CASSLTGTGVETQYF. Using reference TRBV7-9 and TRBJ2-5 for the parts outside the CDR3, the full variable domain is DTGVSQNPRHKITKRGQNVTFRCDPISEHNRLYWYRQTLGQGPEFLTYFQNEAQLEKSRLLSDRFSAERPKGSFSTLEIQRTEQGDSAMYLCASSLTGTGVETQYFGPGTRLLVL.

The V and J genes are TRBV18 and TRBJ1-1; D gene uncertain. Germline CDR1 reads KGHSH; CDR2 reads LQKENI. The CDR3 is 13 residues long. V lost 2 bases to trimming and J lost 7 bases, with 11 bases between them. CDR3 sequence (DNA): TGTGCCAGCTCACCAAGCAGGTCGAATGAAGCTTTCTTT. It specifies CASSPSRSNEAFF.

The rearrangement links TRBV5-8 to TRBJ2-3; the D is unclear. Germline V gene data show CDR1 as SGHTS and CDR2 as YDEGEE. V was clipped by 0 bases and J by 3 bases, with 8 bases between them. The CDR3 covers 14 residues. This CDR3 reads CASSLGAATDTQYF. CDR3 bases: TGTGCCAGCAGCTTGGGGGCAGCTACAGATACGCAGTATTTT.

The rearrangement uses TRBV13 and TRBJ2-7, with TRBD2 identical over 8 bases. Germline CDR1 PRHDT, CDR2 FYEKMQ (reference sequence). The CDR3 has 16 residues. Losses at the gene ends were 1 base for V and 1 base for J; bases not matched to a gene: 6. CDR3 residues: CASSLDGRAGSYEQYF. CDR3 sequence (DNA): TGTGCCAGCAGCTTAGACGGGAGGGCCGGGTCCTACGAGCAGTACTTC.

This clone was observed a single time. This chain joins TRBV13 and TRBJ2-2; maybe TRBD1 (6 bases). CDR3 length: 14 residues. V shed 5 bases and J shed 2 bases, with 9 bases lying between them. The germline V gene encodes CDR1 PRHDT and CDR2 FYEKMQ (reference sequence). The CDR3 region is CASSLQGNTGELFF. The CDR3, as DNA: TGTGCCAGCAGCCTACAGGGAAACACCGGGGAGCTGTTTTTT.

The CDR3 loop reads CASSPLPPTSGRTGADTQYF. The CDR3 region has the DNA TGTGCCAGCTCACCCCTCCCCCCTACTAGCGGGAGGACTGGGGCAGATACGCAGTATTTT. The rearrangement joins TRBV18 to TRBJ2-3; 12 bases align to TRBD2. The CDR3 totals 20 residues. Germline lookup yields CDR1 KGHSH and CDR2 LQKENI. V shed 3 bases, J shed 4 bases, and the junction held 17 bases outside the gene matches.

Of note for this clone: This sample also contains other DNA sequences that code for the same CDR3. CDR3 coding DNA: TGTGCCAGCAGACCGGGACAGGGGGGCGAGCAGTACTTC. Amino acid sequence: CASRPGQGGEQYF. The chain links TRBV12-3 or TRBV12-4 to TRBJ2-7; 11 bases are a match to TRBD1. The trim removed 6 bases at V and 6 bases at J, leaving 4 bases unmatched. The CDR3 is made up of 13 amino acids.

This chain connects TRBV21-1 to TRBJ2-7; the table's D call, TRBD2, has no DNA check behind it. TRBV21-1 is described as a pseudogene. The CDR3 loop spans 19 amino acids. Here the CDR3 reads CASSLTSGRPGYPSYEQYF. Written as DNA, the CDR3 is TGTGCCAGCAGCCTGACTAGCGGGAGGCCCGGGTACCCTTCCTACGAGCAGTACTTC.

The rearrangement joins TRBV5-1 to TRBJ2-2; 8 bases are shared with TRBD1. Germline assignment: CDR1 SGHRS and CDR2 YFSETQ. Trimming removed 5 bases from V and 3 bases from J; junction bases left unmatched: 6. CDR3 length equals 15 residues. The CDR3 loop is CASSDGQGYTGELFF. As DNA, the CDR3 is TGCGCCAGCAGTGATGGACAGGGTTACACCGGGGAGCTGTTTTTT.

V is TRBV5-1 and J is TRBJ2-3, with 10 bases aligning to TRBD1. V gave up 2 bases and J gave up 6 bases; unmatched junction bases: 3. Germline CDR1 is SGHRS and CDR2 is YFSETQ. This CDR3 is 14 amino acids long. The CDR3 sequence: CASSFRQGADTQYF. In nucleotides, the CDR3 is TGCGCCAGCAGCTTTCGACAGGGGGCCGATACGCAGTATTTT.

This chain connects TRBV13 to TRBJ1-4; TRBD1 matches 8 bases. This CDR3 contains 13 residues. J was trimmed by 13 bases and V by 5 bases; bases with no gene match: 9. Germline-derived CDR1 and CDR2 are PRHDT and FYEKMQ (reference sequence). This CDR3 is CASSKGQGLRLFF. Written as DNA, the CDR3 is TGTGCCAGCAGCAAAGGACAGGGATTGAGACTGTTTTTT.

The chain links TRBV7-9 to TRBJ2-7, with D maybe TRBD2 (5 bases). V lost 5 bases, J lost 3 bases, and 11 bases lay in between. Germline values: CDR1 SEHNR, CDR2 FQNEAQ (reference sequence). The CDR3 runs 13 residues. DNA of the CDR3: TGTGCCAGCAGCCGAGGGCAGGTCTACGAGCAGTACTTC. As protein: CASSRGQVYEQYF.

J is TRBJ1-2 and V is TRBV6-5, with D hard to call. Trimming pared 5 bases from V and 2 bases from J, leaving 3 bases between. This CDR3 is built from 11 residues. Germline V lookup: CDR1 MNHEY, CDR2 SVGAGI. The CDR3 protein is CASSQNYGYTF. The DNA for the CDR3 is TGTGCCAGCAGTCAAAACTATGGCTACACCTTC.

The chain has TRBV25-1 and TRBJ2-5; 7 nucleotides agree with TRBD1. Trimming cost V 4 bases and J 2 bases; bases outside gene matches: 7. The germline V gene encodes CDR1 MGHDK and CDR2 SYGVNS. The length of the CDR3 is 15 residues. The CDR3 loop reads CASSAGQTKQETQYF. The CDR3 bases are TGTGCCAGCAGTGCGGGACAGACGAAGCAAGAGACCCAGTACTTC.

The chain employs TRBV27 and TRBJ2-7, with a tentative D call TRBD2 (6 bases). Trimming pared 5 bases from V and 0 bases from J, leaving 14 bases between. The CDR3 spans 15 residues. In germline, CDR1 is MNHEY, CDR2 SMNVEV (reference sequence). The CDR3 DNA follows: TGTGCCAGCAGTCCCCGGGACGGGAGCTCCTACGAGCAGTACTTC. It specifies CASSPRDGSSYEQYF.